This is a list of T cell receptor beta chains from one sample in a study of blood T cells in healthy people across ages. TCRdb redid the calling of the 5' RACE reads with MiXCR, one entry per CDR3 protein. The sample includes hundreds of thousands of distinct CDR3 sequences, 62% of them seen just once. Material for sequencing was blood. Receptor source: a man under 40 in good health. Both conserved end residues are trimmed from each CDR3. Each record gives: clone size, V gene, J gene, CDR3 protein. Size is stated for part of the rows, as once, few or many counts, or as a class when the clone is expanded.

-	TRBV7-9	-	ASSYGARWGRQETQY
-	TRBV7-2	TRBJ1-2	ASSYTGELNNYGYT
few	TRBV27	-	ASSPYSSGDIVYEQY
few	TRBV6-2/TRBV6-3	-	ASSRQGARNEQY
-	TRBV14	TRBJ2-1	ASSQDLGFGNEQF
few	TRBV20-1	TRBJ2-1	SANSGESSYNEQF
-	TRBV20-1	TRBJ2-2	SAGLAVTGELF
many	TRBV4-2	TRBJ2-7	ASSQGGQGTFYEQY
-	TRBV29-1	TRBJ1-5	SASNQPQH
-	TRBV7-2	TRBJ2-2	ASSFPGQDSDHTGELF
-	TRBV10-3	TRBJ2-1	AIKIASDEQF
-	TRBV27	TRBJ2-7	ASSPFISGGTYEQY
-	TRBV3-1	TRBJ1-5	ASSQNNRVAEDQPQH
-	TRBV7-2	TRBJ1-1	ASSLFTEAF
-	TRBV4-3	TRBJ1-4	ASSQDLRGRGEKLF
-	TRBV6-5	TRBJ2-7	ASSYLASGTYEQY
-	TRBV7-8	TRBJ2-7	ASSLVKWDEQY
many	TRBV5-1	TRBJ2-2	ASSTGLQAGELF
-	TRBV6-2/TRBV6-3	TRBJ1-1	ASSYGGARTEAF
-	TRBV11-1	TRBJ1-2	ASSSPLLNDYT
few	TRBV7-2	TRBJ2-5	ASSSPRLKETQY
once	TRBV20-1	-	SAAVGPVYEQY
few	TRBV9	TRBJ2-7	ASSRDGRSYEQY
-	TRBV6-2/TRBV6-3	TRBJ2-1	ASSYSRAIEQF
-	TRBV12-3/TRBV12-4	TRBJ1-6	ASSLKGQGARNSPLH
-	TRBV15	TRBJ2-5	ATSRDHAGQDGETQY
-	TRBV7-9	TRBJ1-6	ASSLDWGSNSPLH
-	TRBV7-7	TRBJ2-1	ASSLDGSNEQF
few	TRBV29-1	TRBJ2-7	SVVGRLTYEQY
-	TRBV4-2	TRBJ1-1	ASSQDEQVNTEAF
-	TRBV5-5	TRBJ2-5	ASSPAGLAAQETQY
-	TRBV12-3/TRBV12-4	TRBJ2-1	ASKKVPPDNEQF
-	TRBV7-3	TRBJ1-5	ASSVTGNRPQH
-	TRBV7-2	TRBJ2-1	ASSLGGVYNEQF
-	TRBV6-6	TRBJ1-1	ASNGQGSTEAF
-	TRBV29-1	TRBJ2-5	SVGRTSGGQETQY
-	TRBV4-3	TRBJ2-1	ASSQVRQRGLPNEQF
-	TRBV7-2	TRBJ1-2	ASSLLGQADYGYT
once	TRBV28	TRBJ2-1	ASSQGLAGDANEQF
few	TRBV3-1	TRBJ2-3	ASSQDDYTDTQY
-	TRBV6-2/TRBV6-3	TRBJ2-3	ASITGGTTDTQY
-	TRBV3-1	TRBJ2-5	ASSQDPLGVGVETQY
many	TRBV5-1	TRBJ2-7	ASSSGPGSYEQY
-	TRBV6-2/TRBV6-3	TRBJ2-1	ASSRRTGQPYNEQF
-	TRBV15	TRBJ1-5	ATSGTGSNQPQH
few	TRBV27	-	ASSFYSGTGYEQY
-	TRBV29-1	TRBJ2-1	NAGGRGRNNEQF
few	TRBV2	TRBJ2-1	ASRTRGYEQF
few	TRBV29-1	TRBJ1-2	SVDWGANYGYT
-	TRBV4-2	TRBJ2-3	ASSQDQGGGAGTDTQY
once	TRBV7-3	TRBJ2-3	ASSSSGSSTDTQY